The 31 T cell receptor beta chains listed next were all sequenced from one sample in a study of T cell changes during pregnancy in multiple sclerosis. The table came from immunoSEQ multiplex PCR; TCRdb's copy has only in-frame clones and leaves some out. Of tens of thousands of clones in the sample, 80% to 95% were seen once. Sample: peripheral blood, taken in the second trimester of pregnancy. Every receptor here comes from a female donor in good health, enrolled as a control in a pregnancy study.

This chain uses TRBV7-9 with TRBJ2-1; D is unresolved. Between the trimmed V and J ends, which lost 2 bases and 6 bases, there was a span of 17 bases. From germline, CDR1 is SEHNR and CDR2 FQNEAQ (reference sequence). The CDR3 loop spans 16 amino acids. CDR3 residues: CASSLRPLVPFNEQFF. The CDR3 DNA follows: TGTGCCAGCAGCTTACGTCCCTTAGTGCCCTTCAATGAGCAGTTCTTC. Drawing the rest from reference TRBV7-9 and TRBJ2-1, the complete variable domain is DTGVSQNPRHKITKRGQNVTFRCDPISEHNRLYWYRQTLGQGPEFLTYFQNEAQLEKSRLLSDRFSAERPKGSFSTLEIQRTEQGDSAMYLCASSLRPLVPFNEQFFGPGTRLTVL.

The V gene is TRBV2, the J gene TRBJ2-5; 8 nucleotides align to TRBD1. Germline V gene sequence: CDR1 SNHLY, CDR2 FYNNEI. The CDR3 sequence is 15 residues long. V shed 3 bases, J shed 4 bases, and the junction held 7 bases outside the gene matches. The CDR3 DNA sequence: TGTGCCAGCAGTGACTTGGGAACAGGGGGAGAGACCCAGTACTTC. It yields the protein CASSDLGTGGETQYF.

This clone has just one count. The V and J genes are TRBV5-4 and TRBJ2-2; D may be TRBD1 (6 bases). V lost 7 bases and J 3 bases, leaving 16 bases between the germline ends. CDR1 and CDR2 from the germline V gene are SGHNT and YYREEE (reference sequence). The CDR3 is made up of 15 amino acids. CDR3 bases: TGTGCCAGCTCCTGGGGCAGGGGCGACACCGGGGAGCTGTTTTTT. Protein sequence: CASSWGRGDTGELFF.

This clone occurred a few times. V gene TRBV29-1 combines with J gene TRBJ1-1; D remains ambiguous. V shed 4 bases and J shed 0 bases, with 9 bases lying between them. Germline V gene lookup returns CDR1 SQVTM and CDR2 ANQGSEA. This CDR3 region has 13 residues. The DNA for the CDR3 is TGCAGCGTTGGAGGCGGATTGAACACTGAAGCTTTCTTT. The encoded protein is CSVGGGLNTEAFF.

The chain has TRBV5-1 and TRBJ1-5, with 8 bases matching TRBD1. CDR3 length: 15 residues. V lost 1 base and J lost 7; bases outside the gene matches: 7. Germline V gene sequence: CDR1 SGHRS, CDR2 YFSETQ. CDR3 sequence: CASSLSGGDPQPQHF. The CDR3 DNA sequence: TGCGCCAGCAGCTTGTCAGGGGGCGATCCCCAGCCCCAGCATTTT.

This chain connects TRBV4-3 to TRBJ1-1; TRBD1 matches 8 bases. V lost 7 bases, J lost 11 bases, and 15 bases stayed unmatched. The CDR3 length is 14 residues. Germline lookup yields CDR1 LGHNA and CDR2 YSLEER. For the CDR3, the DNA is TGCGCCAGCAAAACCGGACAGGGCACTAGCAGCGCTTTCTTT. Its translation: CASKTGQGTSSAFF.

The V gene is TRBV6-1, the J gene TRBJ1-2, with TRBD1 identical over 9 bases. In germline, CDR1 is MNHNS, CDR2 SASEGT. J lost 8 bases, V lost 3 bases, and 7 bases had no gene match. The CDR3 consists of 14 residues. The CDR3 DNA reads TGTGCCAGCAGTGACACAGGGGGCGCAGTAGGCTACACCTTC. Translating gives CASSDTGGAVGYTF.

The chain recombines TRBV9 with TRBJ2-5, with 7 nucleotides matching TRBD2. This CDR3 is 15 amino acids long. Trimming at V came to 4 bases and at J to 2 bases, leaving 8 bases not matched to a gene. Germline CDR1 and CDR2: SGDLS and YYNGEE. The CDR3 sequence is CASSPMGGPQETQYF. The CDR3 DNA reads as TGTGCCAGCAGCCCCATGGGAGGGCCACAAGAGACCCAGTACTTC.

The rearrangement uses TRBV4-2 and TRBJ1-5; D gene uncertain. This CDR3 has 13 residues. Germline V lookup: CDR1 LGHNA, CDR2 YNFKEQ. V dropped 4 bases and J dropped 6 bases, with 10 bases sitting between them. The CDR3 spells CASSLTSGQPQHF. The CDR3 DNA follows: TGTGCCAGCAGCCTCACAAGCGGTCAGCCCCAGCATTTT.

J is TRBJ2-3 and V is TRBV7-3, with 10 bases fitting TRBD2. Germline assignment: CDR1 SGHTA and CDR2 FQGTGA. V gave up 5 bases and J gave up 2 bases; unmatched junction bases: 4. There are 15 residues in the CDR3. CDR3 amino acids: CASSRSGGVTDTQYF. CDR3 sequence (DNA): TGTGCCAGCAGCCGAAGCGGGGGGGTCACAGATACGCAGTATTTT. Based on the CDR3 plus reference TRBV7-3 and TRBJ2-3, the full variable domain is GAGVSQTPSNKVTEKGKYVELRCDPISGHTALYWYRQSLGQGPEFLIYFQGTGAADDSGLPNDRFFAVRPEGSVSTLKIQRTERGDSAVYLCASSRSGGVTDTQYFGPGTRLTVL.

This chain links TRBV5-1 with TRBJ1-2; D not certain. The CDR3 extends over 15 amino acids. Trimming left V 2 bases short and J 3 bases short, with 14 bases between. The V gene's germline CDR1 is SGHRS and CDR2 YFSETQ. For the CDR3, the DNA is TGCGCCAGCAGCTTTGAAGGCGGCCCCGACTATGGCTACACCTTC. Residues: CASSFEGGPDYGYTF.

In its sample, this clone was seen once. The chain has TRBV9 and TRBJ2-5; D is perhaps TRBD2 (6 bases). CDR3 length: 15 amino acids. Germline CDR1 and CDR2: SGDLS and YYNGEE. Trimming stripped 4 bases from V and 5 bases from J, with 18 bases between. This CDR3 reads CASSPRLGALETQYF. The CDR3 DNA sequence: TGTGCCAGCAGCCCACGACTAGGCGCTCTGGAGACCCAGTACTTC.

The chain recombines TRBV7-2 with TRBJ1-6, with a tentative D call TRBD1 (6 bases). Germline V gene sequence: CDR1 SGHTA, CDR2 FQGNSA. This CDR3 region has 15 residues. Trimming pared 5 bases from V and 10 bases from J, leaving 18 bases between. CDR3 sequence: CASSQQRNRDSPLHF. The CDR3 DNA reads TGTGCCAGCAGCCAACAAAGAAACAGGGACTCACCCCTCCACTTT.

This chain links TRBV12-5 with TRBJ1-2, with D tentatively TRBD1 (5 bases). The ends were cut back, 1 base at V and 5 bases at J, with 26 bases in the middle. There are 19 residues in the CDR3. CDR1 and CDR2 from the germline V gene are LGHNT and FRNRAP. CDR3 sequence reads: CASGLGPPPRQGIWYGYTF. The CDR3 DNA follows: TGTGCTAGTGGTTTGGGACCACCCCCCCGGCAGGGAATATGGTATGGCTACACCTTC.

V is TRBV7-6 and J is TRBJ2-1, with a weak D call TRBD2 (5 bases). The V and J ends lost 1 base and 5 bases respectively, with 9 bases between them. The CDR3 length is 14 residues. Germline V CDR1 and CDR2: SGHVS, FNYEAQ. This chain's CDR3 is CASSLVGRDNEQFF. CDR3 bases: TGTGCCAGCAGCTTAGTAGGGCGGGACAATGAGCAGTTCTTC.

The chain recombines TRBV9 with TRBJ2-5; TRBD2 matches 14 bases. The CDR3 runs to 15 residues. The V and J ends lost 3 bases and 7 bases, in that order; junction bases with no gene match: 5. Germline lookup yields CDR1 SGDLS and CDR2 YYNGEE. The CDR3 region is CASSASTSGGATQYF. The CDR3 region has the DNA TGTGCCAGCAGCGCATCGACTAGCGGGGGGGCGACCCAGTACTTC.

V is TRBV30 and J is TRBJ1-2, with D possibly TRBD1 on 5 matching bases. CDR1 and CDR2 from the germline V gene are GTSNPN and SVGIG (reference sequence). The CDR3 extends over 13 amino acids. V was trimmed by 4 bases and J by 0 bases, leaving 9 bases between them. In DNA form, the CDR3 reads TGTGCCTGGACGCCAGGGCCTAACTATGGCTACACCTTC. It yields the protein CAWTPGPNYGYTF. The full variable domain, completed using reference TRBV30 and TRBJ1-2, is SQTIHQWPATLVQPVGSPLSLECTVEGTSNPNLYWYRQAAGRGLQLLFYSVGIGQISSEVPQNLSASRPQDRQFILSSKKLLLSDSGFYLCAWTPGPNYGYTFGSGTRLTVV.

This clone was counted a few times. The chain links TRBV18 to TRBJ1-2, with 8 bases matching TRBD1. The CDR3 is 13 amino acids. With 3 bases clipped from V and 5 bases from J, the junction kept 2 bases outside the gene matches. The germline CDR1 and CDR2 sequences are KGHSH and LQKENI. The CDR3 here is CASSPGTGYGYTF. The CDR3 DNA reads TGTGCCAGCTCACCTGGGACAGGTTATGGCTACACCTTC.

The chain joins TRBV6-5 to TRBJ1-2, with D perhaps matching TRBD1 (5 bases). Germline V CDR1 and CDR2: MNHEY, SVGAGI. Between the trimmed V and J ends, which lost 2 bases and 2 bases, there was a span of 12 bases. The CDR3 is made up of 15 amino acids. The CDR3 loop is CASSYLPGGNYGYTF. The CDR3 DNA follows: TGTGCCAGCAGTTACCTCCCGGGGGGGAACTATGGCTACACCTTC.

V gene TRBV4-1 combines with J gene TRBJ2-7; the D gene is possibly TRBD1 (6 bases). With 0 bases removed from V and 0 bases from J, the gap between germline ends came to 18 bases. The germline CDR1 and CDR2 sequences are MGHRA and YSYEKL. CDR3 length equals 18 residues. CDR3: CASSQETTGALSSYEQYF. CDR3 nucleotide sequence: TGCGCCAGCAGCCAAGAGACGACAGGAGCCTTGAGCTCCTACGAGCAGTACTTC.

The CDR3: CASSITGTEKLFF. Here the CDR3 DNA reads TGCGCCAGCAGCATAACAGGAACTGAAAAACTGTTTTTT. V and J are TRBV5-1 and TRBJ1-4; possibly TRBD1 for D (5 bases). The germline V gene has CDR1 SGHRS and CDR2 YFSETQ. CDR3 length equals 13 residues. The V and J ends lost 4 bases and 7 bases respectively, with 11 bases between them.

The CDR3 sequence is CASSLAGAGNSPLHF. CDR3 coding DNA: TGTGCCAGCAGCTTAGCAGGGGCAGGAAATTCACCCCTCCACTTT. This chain links TRBV7-2 with TRBJ1-6; possible D gene TRBD1, 5 bases. Per the germline V gene, CDR1 is SGHTA and CDR2 is FQGNSA. The V end lost 0 bases, the J end lost 7 bases, and 10 bases lay between the germline ends. CDR3 length: 15 amino acids.

The chain recombines TRBV11-2 with TRBJ1-2; D might be TRBD1 (5 bases). Trimming left V 3 bases short and J 7 bases short, with 15 bases between. CDR3 length: 14 amino acids. Germline V gene lookup returns CDR1 SGHAT and CDR2 FQNNGV. The DNA for the CDR3 is TGTGCCAGCAGCTTGGCCCCAGGGTTTCTTGGCTACACCTTC. It specifies CASSLAPGFLGYTF. The entire variable domain, with the rest obtained from reference TRBV11-2 and TRBJ1-2, is as follows: EAGVAQSPRYKIIEKRQSVAFWCNPISGHATLYWYQQILGQGPKLLIQFQNNGVVDDSQLPKDRFSAERLKGVDSTLKIQPAKLEDSAVYLCASSLAPGFLGYTFGSGTRLTVV.

The CDR3 DNA follows: TGTGCCAGCAGCCGCGGGGGGCTCAGCACAGATACGCAGTATTTT. It is translated as CASSRGGLSTDTQYF. The chain couples TRBV5-6 to TRBJ2-3, with 8 positions matching TRBD2. V lost 4 bases and J lost 0; bases outside the gene matches: 4. Germline lookup yields CDR1 SGHDT and CDR2 YYEEEE. This CDR3 region has 15 residues.

CDR3 residues: CASSRAEGEKLFF. The CDR3 coding sequence is TGTGCCAGCAGTAGGGCGGAGGGTGAAAAACTGTTTTTT. The chain links TRBV6-4 to TRBJ1-4, with D unclear. Trimming removed 5 bases at V and 7 bases at J, with 11 bases between. Germline loops: CDR1 MRHNA, CDR2 SNTAGT. This CDR3 is 13 amino acids long.

The chain employs TRBV6-4 and TRBJ1-1, with D unclear. Trimming removed 2 bases at V and 1 base at J, with 8 bases between. The germline V gene has CDR1 MRHNA and CDR2 SNTAGT. The CDR3 runs 14 residues. The CDR3 region is CASSDTRQNTEAFF. The CDR3, as DNA: TGTGCCAGCAGTGACACGCGCCAGAACACTGAAGCTTTCTTT.

The rearrangement joins TRBV5-1 to TRBJ2-1; D is possibly TRBD1 (6 bases). CDR1 is SGHRS and CDR2 is YFSETQ in the germline V gene. Trimming pared 3 bases from V and 6 bases from J, leaving 13 bases between. This CDR3 is built from 14 residues. This CDR3 reads CASSSGGQRNEQFF. DNA of the CDR3: TGCGCCAGCAGCTCTGGGGGACAACGCAATGAGCAGTTCTTC.

This clone was observed once. The chain combines TRBV7-3 with TRBJ2-3, with 7 bases fitting TRBD1. J lost 6 bases, V lost 5 bases, and 8 bases had no gene match. Germline CDR1 is SGHTA and CDR2 is FQGTGA. This CDR3 region has 14 residues. The DNA for the CDR3 is TGTGCCAGCAGCCTCGCCCAGGGGGTGGATACGCAGTATTTT. It yields the protein CASSLAQGVDTQYF.

The chain is built from TRBV11-1 and TRBJ1-2; D is possibly TRBD1 (5 bases). The germline V gene has CDR1 SGHAT and CDR2 FQDESV (reference sequence). This CDR3 spans 13 amino acids. With 0 bases removed from V and 5 bases from J, the gap between germline ends came to 7 bases. The CDR3 nucleotides are TGTGCCAGCAGCTTAGCCCAGGGATATGGCTACACCTTC. Its protein is CASSLAQGYGYTF.

This clone appeared a single time. The V and J genes are TRBV7-9 and TRBJ2-7; D might be TRBD1 (5 bases). V lost 7 bases and J lost 0, with 10 bases in between. CDR1 is SEHNR, CDR2 FQNEAQ, per germline (reference sequence). CDR3 size: 13 residues. CDR3 nucleotides: TGTGCCAGCATGACAGCCGCCTCCTACGAGCAGTACTTC. It yields the protein CASMTAASYEQYF.

This clone was found a few times. The chain carries TRBV14 and TRBJ1-6, with 8 nucleotides matching TRBD1. Germline assignment: CDR1 SGHDN and CDR2 FVKESK. There are 15 residues in the CDR3. With V trimmed by 1 base and J by 13 bases, 9 bases remained unmatched. In DNA form, the CDR3 reads TGTGCCAGCAGCCAAGCGGGGACAGGTCTAAAGCCCCTCCACTTT. Protein: CASSQAGTGLKPLHF.